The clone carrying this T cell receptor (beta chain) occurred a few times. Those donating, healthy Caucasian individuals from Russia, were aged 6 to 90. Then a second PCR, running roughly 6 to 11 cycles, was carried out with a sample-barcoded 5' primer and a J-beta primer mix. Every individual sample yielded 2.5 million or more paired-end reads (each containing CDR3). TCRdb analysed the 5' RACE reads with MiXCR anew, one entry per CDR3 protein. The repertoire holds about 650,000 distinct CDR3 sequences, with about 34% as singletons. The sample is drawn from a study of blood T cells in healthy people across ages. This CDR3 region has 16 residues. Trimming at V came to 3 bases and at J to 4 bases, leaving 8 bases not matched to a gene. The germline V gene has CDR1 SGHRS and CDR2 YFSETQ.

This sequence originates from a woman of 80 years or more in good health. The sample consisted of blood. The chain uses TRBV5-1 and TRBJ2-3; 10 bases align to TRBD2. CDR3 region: CASSSSLAGFSDTQYF. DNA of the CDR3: TGCGCCAGCAGCTCATCACTAGCGGGGTTCTCAGATACGCAGTATTTT.